The clone carrying this T cell receptor (beta chain) was found a few times. Its antigen is not identified. CDR1 and CDR2 (germline): MNHEY, SVGAGI. CDR3 size: 15 residues. V was shortened by 5 bases and J by 3 bases, with 14 bases between the two germline ends. Individual cDNA molecules received unique molecular identifiers in the library. In TCRdb, the RACE reads were re-called with MiXCR into one record per CDR3 protein. The sample yields roughly 50,000 distinct CDR3 sequences, over 9.5% seen once. Time point described: patch test 3, about 24 weeks after DPC sensitization. Specified treatment: therapeutic diphenylcyclopropenone sensitization with weekly scalp DPC. This sample is part of a study of human T cells and chemical hapten exposure. Study results and limitations: Given that the donors had alopecia, their immune response may differ from that seen in healthy people. TCRs above 1 in 1000 frequency did not change with DPC sensitization.

The sequencing used whole blood, collected in connection with sensitization to the hapten diphenylcyclopropenone (DPC). This TCR came from a woman aged 40-49 years with alopecia areata. Some clones in this sample may be carry-over from other donors' samples. This chain links TRBV6-5 with TRBJ1-3; no reliable D call. The CDR3 reads CASSPRGTNGNTIYF. CDR3 DNA: TGTGCCAGCAGTCCGCGGGGAACAAATGGAAACACCATATATTTT.